These 32 T cell receptor beta chains share one sample of origin, sequenced in a study of control samples from healthy donors and cancer patients. The repertoire was sequenced with immunoSEQ multiplex PCR; TCRdb's copy has only in-frame clones and lacks some. The sample contains some 120,000 clones, about 95% of which appear only once. Input material: blood. The source is a man aged 25-45 years in good health.

This chain uses TRBV21-1 with TRBJ2-3; the tabulated D call, TRBD2, remains unverified against the DNA. TRBV21-1 is a known pseudogene. This CDR3 has 18 amino acids. The CDR3 nucleotides read TGTGCCAGCAGCAAAGCAGTAGGCGTAGGACTGCGCACAGATACGCAGTATTTT. Translated: CASSKAVGVGLRTDTQYF.

This chain links TRBV3-1 (or the pseudogene TRBV3-2) with TRBJ1-1; 11 bases align to TRBD1. CDR1 and CDR2 (germline): LGHDT, YNNKEL (reference sequence). V lost 9 bases to trimming and J lost 4 bases; unmatched junction nucleotides: 7. The CDR3 extends over 14 amino acids. CDR3: CASLPGTGGTEAFF. Written as DNA, the CDR3 is TGTGCCAGTTTGCCCGGGACAGGGGGCACTGAAGCTTTCTTT.

The count of this clone is one. This chain links TRBV30 with TRBJ2-3, with D possibly TRBD2 on 6 matching bases. Trimming left V 3 bases short and J 5 bases short, with 18 bases between. Germline V lookup: CDR1 GTSNPN, CDR2 SVGIG (reference sequence). CDR3 length: 15 amino acids. Written as DNA, the CDR3 is TGTGCCTGGAGGCGAGGCGGGGTTTTGGTAGATACGCAGTATTTT. Protein product: CAWRRGGVLVDTQYF.

The gene calls are TRBV3-1 (or the pseudogene TRBV3-2) and TRBJ1-6, with a possible D match to TRBD1 (6 bases). V gave up 4 bases and J gave up 3 bases, with 16 bases separating them. Germline V gene lookup returns CDR1 LGHDT and CDR2 YNNKEL (reference sequence). There are 17 residues in the CDR3. The CDR3 region has the DNA TGTGCCAGCAGCCCCATAGGGGGAGGGGGCTATAATTCACCCCTCCACTTT. Translated, it gives CASSPIGGGGYNSPLHF.

The rearrangement uses TRBV2 and TRBJ2-5, with D tentatively TRBD1 or TRBD2 (5 bases each). The CDR3 length is 12 residues. CDR1 and CDR2 (germline): SNHLY, FYNNEI. The V end lost 6 bases, the J end lost 4 bases, and 9 bases lay between the germline ends. CDR3 coding DNA: TGTGCCAGCAGGAGGGGCCCAGAGACCCAGTACTTC. As protein: CASRRGPETQYF.

V gene TRBV25-1 combines with J gene TRBJ1-4; TRBD1 agrees at 7 bases. CDR3 length: 16 amino acids. The germline V gene has CDR1 MGHDK and CDR2 SYGVNS. After removal of 4 bases from V and 3 bases from J, the junction contained 8 bases not matched to a gene. The CDR3 is CASSGRKTGPNEKLFF. CDR3 in DNA: TGTGCCAGCAGTGGGCGCAAGACAGGGCCTAATGAAAAACTGTTTTTT.

The chain combines TRBV7-9 with TRBJ1-2; 7 bases line up with TRBD1. Germline V gene lookup returns CDR1 SEHNR and CDR2 FQNEAQ (reference sequence). This CDR3 is built from 13 residues. Germline trimming cut 4 bases from V and 4 bases from J; bases unmatched to any gene: 3. The CDR3 sequence is CASSSGTVYGYTF. The CDR3 coding sequence is TGTGCCAGCAGCTCCGGGACAGTCTATGGCTACACCTTC.

As DNA, the CDR3 is TGCGCCAGCAGTGAGAGCCCCCGGGGGCCCCAGCATTTT. Its protein is CASSESPRGPQHF. The chain has TRBV10-1 and TRBJ1-5, with D unresolved. The ends were cut back, 2 bases at V and 9 bases at J, with 11 bases in the middle. The length of the CDR3 is 13 residues. Germline CDR1 WNHNN, CDR2 SYGVQD (reference sequence).

The J gene is TRBJ1-2, the V gene TRBV3-1 (or the pseudogene TRBV3-2), with 7 bases that match TRBD1. V shed 5 bases and J 3 bases; nucleotides not matched to a gene: 3. The CDR3 runs to 13 residues. Germline CDR1 reads LGHDT; CDR2 reads YNNKEL (reference sequence). The CDR3 loop is CASSNRGDYGYTF. The CDR3 nucleotides are TGTGCCAGCAGCAACAGGGGAGACTATGGCTACACCTTC.

The chain links TRBV5-5 to TRBJ2-4, with a weak D call TRBD2 (6 bases). V lost 4 bases, J lost 0 bases, and 11 bases lay in between. Germline CDR1 and CDR2: SGHKS and YYEKEE (reference sequence). This CDR3 has 15 amino acids. CDR3 coding DNA: TGTGCCAGCAGCGCGGGACTGGCAGCCAAAAACATTCAGTACTTC. Its translation: CASSAGLAAKNIQYF. The entire variable domain, with the rest obtained from reference TRBV5-5 and TRBJ2-4, is as follows: DAGVTQSPTHLIKTRGQQVTLRCSPISGHKSVSWYQQVLGQGPQFIFQYYEKEERGRGNFPDRFSARQFPNYSSELNVNALLLGDSALYLCASSAGLAAKNIQYFGAGTRLSVL.

The rearrangement uses TRBV6-6 and TRBJ1-2; D gene unclear. Germline lookup yields CDR1 MNHNY and CDR2 SVGAGI (reference sequence). Trimming removed 3 bases from V and 4 bases from J, with 18 bases in between. This CDR3 region has 16 residues. CDR3 in amino acids: CASSYPGDLRGYGYTF. CDR3 nucleotides: TGTGCCAGCAGTTATCCCGGAGACCTTCGGGGCTATGGCTACACCTTC.

The chain links TRBV7-3 to TRBJ2-2; 10 bases fit TRBD2. Germline trimming cut 5 bases from V and 5 bases from J; bases unmatched to any gene: 8. The CDR3 is 16 amino acids. CDR1 SGHTA and CDR2 FQGTGA come from the germline V gene. CDR3 bases: TGTGCCAGCAGCCCTTCCGGGACTAGCGCGACCGGGGAGCTGTTTTTT. This sequence encodes CASSPSGTSATGELFF.

The chain couples TRBV27 to TRBJ2-3; D ambiguous. The CDR3 is 15 amino acids. The V and J ends lost 2 bases and 0 bases respectively, with 9 bases between them. From germline, CDR1 is MNHEY and CDR2 SMNVEV (reference sequence). CDR3 DNA: TGTGCCAGCAGTTTACTGCCCGCTAGCACAGATACGCAGTATTTT. The encoded protein is CASSLLPASTDTQYF.

This CDR3 is CASSDDTGELFF. For the CDR3, the DNA is TGTGCCAGCAGTGACGACACCGGGGAGCTGTTTTTT. This rearrangement joins TRBV6-4 to TRBJ2-2; D remains ambiguous. V was pared by 2 bases and J by 3 bases, with 1 base between. The CDR3 is made up of 12 amino acids. Germline values: CDR1 MRHNA, CDR2 SNTAGT.

V is TRBV29-1 and J is TRBJ1-1, with a weak D call TRBD1 (5 bases). Per the germline V gene, CDR1 is SQVTM and CDR2 is ANQGSEA. The CDR3 totals 13 residues. The germline V and J ends were trimmed by 4 bases and 4 bases, with 13 bases remaining between them. This CDR3 is CSVAQGWSTEAFF. The DNA for the CDR3 is TGCAGCGTTGCGCAGGGATGGAGCACTGAAGCTTTCTTT.

The gene calls are TRBV14 and TRBJ1-2, with D uncertain. The CDR3 is 15 amino acids. Between the trimmed V and J ends, which lost 0 bases and 5 bases, there was a span of 13 bases. From germline, CDR1 is SGHDN and CDR2 FVKESK. The CDR3 bases are TGTGCCAGCAGCCAAGATTCGTTACAGTTTTATGGCTACACCTTC. Its translation: CASSQDSLQFYGYTF.

This clone was seen just once. The gene calls are TRBV14 and TRBJ2-7; either TRBD1 or TRBD2 may supply D (6 bases each). This CDR3 has 12 residues. Trimming pared 5 bases from V and 3 bases from J, leaving 8 bases between. CDR1 is SGHDN and CDR2 is FVKESK in the germline V gene. The CDR3 is CASSGGGYEQYF. CDR3 DNA sequence: TGTGCCAGCAGCGGAGGGGGCTACGAGCAGTACTTC. Full variable domain (rest looked up from reference TRBV14 and TRBJ2-7): EAGVTQFPSHSVIEKGQTVTLRCDPISGHDNLYWYRRVMGKEIKFLLHFVKESKQDESGMPNNRFLAERTGGTYSTLKVQPAELEDSGVYFCASSGGGYEQYFGPGTRLTVT.

The chain recombines TRBV5-1 with TRBJ2-3; the D gene is possibly TRBD1 (5 bases). V dropped 0 bases and J dropped 4 bases, with 9 bases sitting between them. From germline, CDR1 is SGHRS and CDR2 YFSETQ. This CDR3 region has 14 residues. The CDR3 DNA sequence: TGCGCCAGCAGCTTGGGGGGCCAGTCAGATACGCAGTATTTT. Its translation is CASSLGGQSDTQYF.

This chain links TRBV7-2 with TRBJ2-7; D call uncertain. Trimming shortened V by 6 bases and J by 0 bases, and 9 bases separated the two germline ends. Germline V lookup: CDR1 SGHTA, CDR2 FQGNSA. The length of the CDR3 is 13 residues. CDR3 DNA: TGTGCCAGCAGGCGTCCTAGCTCCTACGAGCAGTACTTC. Encoded protein: CASRRPSSYEQYF.

The chain employs TRBV6-5 and TRBJ1-4, with a tentative D call TRBD1 (5 bases). The CDR3 contains 14 residues. CDR1 MNHEY and CDR2 SVGAGI come from the germline V gene. The ends were cut back, 9 bases at V and 4 bases at J, with 15 bases in the middle. The CDR3 coding sequence is TGTGCCAGTAGCCAGGGACGGAATAATGAAAAACTGTTTTTT. Translating it yields CASSQGRNNEKLFF.

To note about this clone: Sequence at one end of the junction differs from germline and may be a read error. The genes are TRBV7-7 and TRBJ1-4; D might be TRBD1 (5 bases). CDR1 and CDR2 (germline): SSHAT, FNYEAQ (reference sequence). The CDR3 is made up of 16 amino acids. This chain's CDR3 is CASSLDSLGANEKLFF. The CDR3 DNA sequence: TGTGCTAGCAGCTTAGACAGCCTGGGAGCTAATGAAAAACTGTTTTTT. The full variable domain, its missing parts supplied by reference TRBV7-7 and TRBJ1-4, is GAGVSQSPRYKVTKRGQDVTLRCDPISSHATLYWYQQALGQGPEFLTYFNYEAQPDKSGLPSDRFSAERPEGSISTLTIQRTEQRDSAMYRCASSLDSLGANEKLFFGSGTQLSVL.

The chain uses TRBV19 and TRBJ2-1; D ambiguous. The CDR3 is made up of 14 amino acids. In germline, CDR1 is LNHDA, CDR2 SQIVND (reference sequence). V was trimmed by 3 bases and J by 6 bases, leaving 12 bases between them. The CDR3 here is CASSIKLGLNEQFF. The CDR3 nucleotides are TGTGCCAGTAGTATTAAGTTAGGGCTCAATGAGCAGTTCTTC.

The V call is TRBV30, the J call TRBJ1-4; D is undetermined. With 2 bases removed from V and 0 bases from J, the gap between germline ends came to 13 bases. CDR3 size: 16 residues. The germline gives CDR1 GTSNPN, CDR2 SVGIG (reference sequence). CDR3 bases: TGTGCCTGGAGTACCGGTCTTAGTGCAACTAATGAAAAACTGTTTTTT. It specifies CAWSTGLSATNEKLFF.

The V and J genes are TRBV9 and TRBJ2-2, with 7 bases fitting TRBD1. Unmatched junction bases numbered 6, after V lost 5 bases and J lost 2 bases. This CDR3 is built from 15 residues. Looked up from germline, CDR1 is SGDLS and CDR2 is YYNGEE. The CDR3 protein is CASSWTGFNTGELFF. Here the CDR3 DNA reads TGTGCCAGCAGTTGGACAGGTTTCAACACCGGGGAGCTGTTTTTT.

This chain links TRBV27 with TRBJ2-3; 8 bases are a match to TRBD1. In germline, CDR1 is MNHEY, CDR2 SMNVEV (reference sequence). The trim removed 0 bases at V and 9 bases at J, leaving 5 bases unmatched. The CDR3 length is 14 residues. Here the CDR3 reads CASSLSSGGETQYF. The CDR3 DNA reads TGTGCCAGCAGTTTATCGTCAGGGGGCGAAACGCAGTATTTT.

This rearrangement joins TRBV5-4 to TRBJ2-5, with a possible D match to TRBD1 (6 bases). Trimming shortened V by 3 bases and J by 9 bases, and 18 bases separated the two germline ends. Germline loops: CDR1 SGHNT, CDR2 YYREEE (reference sequence). The CDR3 extends over 14 amino acids. CDR3 in DNA: TGTGCCAGCAGCTCCGTCCCAATGTCAGGGGCCCAGTACTTC. Residues: CASSSVPMSGAQYF.

The chain joins TRBV24-1 to TRBJ2-1; TRBD2 agrees at 11 bases. Per the germline V gene, CDR1 is KGHDR and CDR2 is SFDVKD. The CDR3 length is 14 residues. J was trimmed by 10 bases and V by 4 bases; bases with no gene match: 5. In nucleotides, the CDR3 is TGTGCCACCAGTGACTGGCTAGCGGGGGGAGAGCAGTTCTTC. Translation: CATSDWLAGGEQFF.

The V and J genes are TRBV3-1 (or the pseudogene TRBV3-2) and TRBJ2-1; TRBD2 aligns across 7 bases. This CDR3 spans 17 amino acids. The V and J ends lost 0 bases and 3 bases, in that order; junction bases with no gene match: 8. Germline CDR1 is LGHDT and CDR2 is YNNKEL (reference sequence). CDR3 in amino acids: CASSQDGLAVIYNEQFF. The CDR3 DNA follows: TGTGCCAGCAGCCAAGACGGGCTAGCGGTAATCTACAATGAGCAGTTCTTC.

CDR3 in amino acids: CASSYGGNTIYF. In DNA form, the CDR3 reads TGTGCCAGCAGTTACGGGGGAAACACCATATATTTT. V is TRBV6-5 and J is TRBJ1-3; unclear D gene. The CDR3 has 12 residues. Trimming removed 2 bases from V and 4 bases from J, with 3 bases in between. CDR1 and CDR2 from the germline V gene are MNHEY and SVGAGI.

This clone was found once. The gene calls are TRBV7-9 and TRBJ1-1, with 10 bases fitting TRBD1. V lost 5 bases to trimming and J lost 0 bases; unmatched junction nucleotides: 15. The germline V gene encodes CDR1 SEHNR and CDR2 FQNEAQ (reference sequence). The CDR3 is made up of 19 amino acids. CDR3: CASSQPNVRTGGLNTEAFF. The CDR3, as DNA: TGTGCCAGCAGCCAACCAAATGTACGGACAGGGGGGCTGAACACTGAAGCTTTCTTT.

This rearrangement joins TRBV18 to TRBJ1-4; D remains unclear. Germline CDR1 is KGHSH and CDR2 is LQKENI. V was pared by 2 bases and J by 4 bases, with 8 bases between. The CDR3 has 14 residues. The CDR3 bases are TGTGCCAGCTCACCAACTAGAGATAATGAAAAACTGTTTTTT. Its translation is CASSPTRDNEKLFF.

The chain uses TRBV7-8 and TRBJ2-7; D unclear. V lost 2 bases, J lost 2 bases, and 10 bases lay in between. The CDR3 length is 14 residues. In germline, CDR1 is SGHVS, CDR2 FQNEAQ. This CDR3 reads CASSLRFRTYEQYF. The CDR3 DNA sequence: TGTGCCAGCAGCTTAAGGTTTAGGACCTACGAGCAGTACTTC.